Here is one TCR beta chain with its context. The data are from a study of T cells after posttransplantation cyclophosphamide. CDR3 length equals 16 residues. V lost 4 bases and J 0 bases, leaving 16 bases between the germline ends. Germline V lookup: CDR1 SEHNR, CDR2 FQNEAQ (reference sequence). The data were produced by immunoSEQ multiplex PCR, yet TCRdb's version contains in-frame clones alone and is incomplete. This table has about 52,000 clones, about 86% appearing once. The V gene is TRBV7-9, the J gene TRBJ2-7; D possibly corresponds to TRBD2 (6 bases). This clonotype was sampled from a man aged 25-45 years with a blood cancer, CMV-positive, and with a related stem cell donor. Sequencing was carried out using PBMCs. As DNA, the CDR3 is TGTGCCAGCAGCTCTCCGGCGGGACGGATCTCCTACGAGCAGTACTTC. This gives the protein CASSSPAGRISYEQYF.